This TCR beta chain was sequenced in a study of shared clonotypes between healthy human individuals. Each donor was a Caucasian adult residing in Nashville, Tennessee. The CDR3 runs to 20 residues. The V segment lost 3 bases and the J segment 2 bases; nucleotides outside the gene matches: 14. Germline V CDR1 and CDR2: MDHEN, SYDVKM. Profiling relied on immunoSEQ multiplex PCR, and the TCRdb table lists in-frame clones only, not all of them. The repertoire holds about 600,000 clones, with around 97% as singletons. Broader study findings: Clonotypes shared by all four donors outscored non-shared clonotypes in generation probability.

Turning to this clone: Its cognate antigen is unknown.

What was sequenced was naive CD4+ T cells sorted from blood. Noted subset: CD45RA+ positively selected. The chain combines TRBV28 with TRBJ2-3, with 13 bases lining up with TRBD2. This clonotype was obtained from a woman in her twenties or thirties in good health. CDR3 amino acids: CASSFPQGVLAGGHTDTQYF. The CDR3 bases are TGTGCCAGCAGTTTTCCACAGGGAGTACTAGCGGGAGGGCACACAGATACGCAGTATTTT.